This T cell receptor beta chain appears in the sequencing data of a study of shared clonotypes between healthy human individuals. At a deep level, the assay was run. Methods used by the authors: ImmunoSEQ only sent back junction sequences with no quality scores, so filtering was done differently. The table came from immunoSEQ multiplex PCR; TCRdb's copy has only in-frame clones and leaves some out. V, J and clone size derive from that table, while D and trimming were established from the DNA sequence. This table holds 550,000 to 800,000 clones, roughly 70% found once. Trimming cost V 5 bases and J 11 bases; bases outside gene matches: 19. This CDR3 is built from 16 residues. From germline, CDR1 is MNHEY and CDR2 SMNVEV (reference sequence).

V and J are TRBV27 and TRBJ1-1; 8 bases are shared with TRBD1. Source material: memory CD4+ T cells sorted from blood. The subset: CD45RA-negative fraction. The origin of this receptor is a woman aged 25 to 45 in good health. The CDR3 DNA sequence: TGTGCCAGCAGTGAGCCCCAGGGGGCGGGCGTGGTGGTTGCTTTCTTT. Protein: CASSEPQGAGVVVAFF.